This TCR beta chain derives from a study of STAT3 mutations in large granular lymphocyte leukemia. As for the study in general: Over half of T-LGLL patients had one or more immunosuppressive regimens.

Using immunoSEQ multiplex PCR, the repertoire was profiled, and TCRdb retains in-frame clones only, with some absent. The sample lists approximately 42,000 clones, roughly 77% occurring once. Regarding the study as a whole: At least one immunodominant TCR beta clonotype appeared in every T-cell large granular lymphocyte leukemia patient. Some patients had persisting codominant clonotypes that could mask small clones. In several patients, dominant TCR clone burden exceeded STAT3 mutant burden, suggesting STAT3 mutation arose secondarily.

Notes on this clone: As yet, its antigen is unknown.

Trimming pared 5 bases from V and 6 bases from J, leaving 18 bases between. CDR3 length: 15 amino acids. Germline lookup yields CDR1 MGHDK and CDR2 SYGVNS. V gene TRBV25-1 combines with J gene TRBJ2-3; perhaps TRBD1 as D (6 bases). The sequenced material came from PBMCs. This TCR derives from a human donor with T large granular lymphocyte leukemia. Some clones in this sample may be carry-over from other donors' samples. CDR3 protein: CASSSQGNPSDTQYF. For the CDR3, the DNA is TGTGCCAGCAGTTCTCAGGGGAACCCCTCGGATACGCAGTATTTT.